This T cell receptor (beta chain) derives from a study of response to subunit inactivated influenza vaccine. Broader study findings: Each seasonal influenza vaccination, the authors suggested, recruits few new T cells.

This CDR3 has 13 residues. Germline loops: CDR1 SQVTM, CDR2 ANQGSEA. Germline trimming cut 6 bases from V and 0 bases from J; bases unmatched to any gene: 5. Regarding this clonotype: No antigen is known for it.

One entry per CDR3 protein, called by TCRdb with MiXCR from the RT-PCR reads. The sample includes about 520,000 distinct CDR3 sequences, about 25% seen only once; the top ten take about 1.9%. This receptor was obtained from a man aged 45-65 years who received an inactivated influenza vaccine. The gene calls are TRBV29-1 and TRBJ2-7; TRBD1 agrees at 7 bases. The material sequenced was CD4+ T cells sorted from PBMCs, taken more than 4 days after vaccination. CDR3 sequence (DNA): TGCAGCGTCACCGGGACAGCCTCCTACGAGCAGTACTTC. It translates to CSVTGTASYEQYF.